This TCR beta chain comes out of a study of T-cell reconstitution after alpha-beta-depleted transplantation in children (dated by TCRdb to the mid-2010s). In the study overall: T-cell immune reconstitution after TCRalphabeta/CD19-depleted allogeneic hematopoietic cell transplantation in children was quantitatively tracked in the study by means of TCR repertoire profiling.

Library prep was done by PCR. Instrument on record: Illumina HiSeq 2500. Molecular barcoding was employed in the preparation of TCR libraries, with unique molecular identifiers being used to normalize TCRbeta repertoire quantification. TCRdb passed the public sequencing reads through fastp at Q25 and MiXCR, retaining productive beta sequences. Each entry is one CDR3 protein sequence, shown with its most common DNA and genes. In all, the sample holds some 640,000 distinct CDR3 sequences, and about 15% of those were seen once. The ten largest clones represent 1.1% of the sample. The sample holds a few counts of this clonotype. Its antigen is not yet known. No per-base quality is available; no much larger clone lies one base away. Via the germline V gene, CDR1 is SGDLS and CDR2 YYNGEE. Compared with germline, V lacks 5 bases and J lacks 2 bases; bases without a gene match: 7. The CDR3 starts with the cysteine, ends with the phenylalanine, and has 15 residues. This entry keeps only the CDR3 DNA: 45 bases, framed from base 1.

The chain joins TRBV9 to TRBJ2-5, with 9 junctional bases fitting TRBD1. This receptor was obtained from a human donor who donated a stem cell graft to a child with acute myeloid leukemia. The specimen comprised PBMCs from the stem cell graft donor, sampled from the stem cell graft. The CDR3 amino acid sequence is: CASSPGGTGQETQYF. The DNA sequence is given as TGTGCCAGCAGTCCCGGAGGGACAGGGCAAGAGACCCAGTACTTC.